The 28 T cell receptor beta chains reported below all come from one sample, sequenced in a study of cytomegalovirus exposure and HLA in healthy donors. Primers for the PCR totalled 60 Vbeta and 13 Jbeta. Assay: immunoSEQ multiplex PCR; the TCRdb copy retains only in-frame clones and omits some. The sample consists of about 160,000 clones, approximately 80% of them appearing once. Sequencing was carried out using PBMCs. The receptors come from a male donor in good health and CMV-seronegative.

The V gene is TRBV2, the J gene TRBJ2-5; TRBD1 matches 8 bases. The CDR3 sequence is 14 residues long. Germline V gene data show CDR1 as SNHLY and CDR2 as FYNNEI. Trimming cost V 4 bases and J 1 base; bases outside gene matches: 2. This CDR3 reads CASSGQGSQETQYF. CDR3 DNA: TGTGCCAGCAGTGGACAGGGGTCCCAAGAGACCCAGTACTTC.

The genes are TRBV4-2 and TRBJ2-7; possible D gene TRBD2, 6 bases. V was pared by 4 bases and J by 6 bases, with 10 bases between. The CDR3 is 12 residues long. CDR1 is LGHNA and CDR2 is YNFKEQ in the germline V gene. As DNA, the CDR3 is TGTGCCAGCAGCCCCGTGGGAGGCGAGCAGTACTTC. Its protein is CASSPVGGEQYF.

The chain combines TRBV4-3 with TRBJ2-1; TRBD1 agrees at 10 bases. The CDR3 totals 16 residues. Germline V gene lookup returns CDR1 LGHNA and CDR2 YSLEER. The trim removed 1 base at V and 8 bases at J, leaving 8 bases unmatched. The CDR3, as DNA: TGCGCCAGCAGCCAAGGGGGGACAGGGGTTAATCATGAGCAGTTCTTC. Translated, it gives CASSQGGTGVNHEQFF.

This clone turned up a few times. The chain joins TRBV2 to TRBJ1-1, with TRBD1 matching over 9 bases. Looked up from germline, CDR1 is SNHLY and CDR2 is FYNNEI. Germline trimming cut 3 bases from V and 5 bases from J; bases unmatched to any gene: 7. The CDR3 is made up of 15 amino acids. CDR3 in amino acids: CASSDGTGLGTEAFF. The CDR3 coding sequence is TGTGCCAGCAGTGACGGGACAGGGTTGGGGACTGAAGCTTTCTTT.

The chain couples TRBV7-7 to TRBJ2-3; 10 bases align to TRBD2. Per the germline V gene, CDR1 is SSHAT and CDR2 is FNYEAQ (reference sequence). CDR3 size: 15 residues. V dropped 5 bases and J dropped 0; count of bases not matched to a gene: 2. The CDR3 DNA reads TGTGCCAGCAGCCTGACTAGCGGGAGCACAGATACGCAGTATTTT. This translates into CASSLTSGSTDTQYF.

This sequence joins TRBV5-5 and TRBJ1-1; 7 nucleotides agree with TRBD1. CDR1 and CDR2 from the germline V gene are SGHKS and YYEKEE (reference sequence). There are 14 residues in the CDR3. V was pared by 0 bases and J by 8 bases, with 7 bases of the junction left unmatched. The DNA of the CDR3 is TGTGCCAGCAGCTTGGATCTGGGGACAGACGAAGCTTTCTTT. Its protein is CASSLDLGTDEAFF.

This clone was seen only once. V usage is TRBV6-5 and J usage is TRBJ1-6, with unresolved D. The CDR3 spans 15 residues. Germline CDR1 reads MNHEY; CDR2 reads SVGAGI. Trimming stripped 5 bases from V and 8 bases from J, with 16 bases between. CDR3 nucleotides: TGTGCCAGCAGTAGAGGGAGTTTAGGAGATTCACCCCTCCACTTT. Translating gives CASSRGSLGDSPLHF.

V gene TRBV10-3 combines with J gene TRBJ2-2; 7 bases are shared with TRBD1. The CDR3 totals 16 residues. The germline V gene encodes CDR1 ENHRY and CDR2 SYGVKD. The V gene end was trimmed by 7 bases and the J gene end by 1 base; junction bases not matched to a gene: 9. The DNA for the CDR3 is TGTGCCATCACCCGTAATCGGACAGGGAACACCGGGGAGCTGTTTTTT. Its protein is CAITRNRTGNTGELFF.

V is TRBV28 and J is TRBJ2-1, with 7 bases identical to TRBD1. The germline V gene encodes CDR1 MDHEN and CDR2 SYDVKM. After removal of 5 bases from V and 4 bases from J, the junction contained 8 bases not matched to a gene. CDR3 length equals 15 residues. The CDR3 DNA sequence: TGTGCCAGCAGTCCAGACAGGGTAGTTTACAATGAGCAGTTCTTC. This sequence encodes CASSPDRVVYNEQFF.

The rearrangement joins TRBV6-5 to TRBJ1-1; TRBD1 is a possible D gene (6 bases). In germline, CDR1 is MNHEY, CDR2 SVGAGI. The CDR3 consists of 15 residues. The V gene lost 2 bases and the J gene lost 5 bases, with 15 bases spanning the gap. CDR3 amino acids: CASSYRRTVWTEAFF. DNA for the CDR3: TGTGCCAGCAGTTACAGGAGGACAGTGTGGACTGAAGCTTTCTTT.

The chain links TRBV15 to TRBJ2-7, with D possibly TRBD2 on 5 matching bases. This CDR3 contains 13 residues. Germline V gives CDR1 LNHNV, CDR2 YYDKDF (reference sequence). V lost 6 bases, J lost 2 bases, and 11 bases lay in between. The CDR3 protein is CATRPDGTYEQYF. The CDR3 DNA follows: TGTGCCACCAGGCCTGACGGGACCTACGAGCAGTACTTC. Together with reference TRBV15 and TRBJ2-7, the CDR3 gives the full variable domain: DAMVIQNPRYQVTQFGKPVTLSCSQTLNHNVMYWYQQKSSQAPKLLFHYYDKDFNNEADTPDNFQSRRPNTSFCFLDIRSPGLGDTAMYLCATRPDGTYEQYFGPGTRLTVT.

The V call is TRBV4-3, the J call TRBJ2-3, with D possibly being TRBD1 (6 bases). V was clipped by 2 bases and J by 1 base, with 16 bases between them. Per the germline V gene, CDR1 is LGHNA and CDR2 is YSLEER. The CDR3 has 17 amino acids. The CDR3 reads CASSQTQGVWGTDTQYF. Here the CDR3 DNA reads TGCGCCAGCAGCCAAACACAGGGAGTTTGGGGCACAGATACGCAGTATTTT.

This rearrangement joins TRBV11-3 to TRBJ1-6; D gene unclear. Germline-derived CDR1 and CDR2 are SGHNT and YENEEA. The V end was cut by 5 bases, the J end by 4 bases, with 6 bases between. This CDR3 has 13 residues. The CDR3 region has the DNA TGTGCCAGCAGCGAACAGTATAATTCACCCCTCCACTTT. Residues: CASSEQYNSPLHF.

The chain employs TRBV5-1 and TRBJ2-2; tentatively, D is TRBD1 (5 bases). This CDR3 has 15 amino acids. CDR1 is SGHRS and CDR2 is YFSETQ in the germline V gene. The V end lost 0 bases, the J end lost 0 bases, and 6 bases lay between the germline ends. The chain's CDR3 is CASSLATANTGELFF. The CDR3 coding sequence is TGCGCCAGCAGCTTGGCGACAGCGAACACCGGGGAGCTGTTTTTT. The whole variable domain, remainder taken from reference TRBV5-1 and TRBJ2-2, is KAGVTQTPRYLIKTRGQQVTLSCSPISGHRSVSWYQQTPGQGLQFLFEYFSETQRNKGNFPGRFSGRQFSNSRSEMNVSTLELGDSALYLCASSLATANTGELFFGEGSRLTVL.

In DNA form, the CDR3 reads TGTGCCAGCAGCGGAAACGGGGGGGCCAAAGAGACCCAGTACTTC. Its translation is CASSGNGGAKETQYF. The chain uses TRBV7-2 and TRBJ2-5; 8 bases align to TRBD2. Germline V gene lookup returns CDR1 SGHTA and CDR2 FQGNSA. The J segment lost 3 bases and the V segment lost 5 bases, leaving 8 bases of the junction unmatched. The CDR3 extends over 15 amino acids.

The chain links TRBV9 to TRBJ2-3, with 14 bases identical to TRBD2. Germline V gene sequence: CDR1 SGDLS, CDR2 YYNGEE. The CDR3 is 18 amino acids. V dropped 0 bases and J dropped 3; count of bases not matched to a gene: 6. The chain's CDR3 is CASSVAPWTSGRTDTQYF. CDR3 nucleotides: TGTGCCAGCAGCGTAGCCCCTTGGACTAGCGGGAGGACAGATACGCAGTATTTT.

This chain links TRBV6-5 with TRBJ1-2; the match to TRBD1 covers 8 bases. Germline-derived CDR1 and CDR2 are MNHEY and SVGAGI. The trim removed 5 bases at V and 8 bases at J, leaving 4 bases unmatched. This CDR3 has 12 amino acids. The chain's CDR3 is CASSGDRRGYTF. The CDR3 nucleotides are TGTGCCAGCAGTGGGGACAGGCGAGGCTACACCTTC.

CDR3 nucleotide sequence: TGCGCCAGCAGCTTGGGGCTAGCGGGAGGGGCGTACGAGCAGTACTTC. This gives the protein CASSLGLAGGAYEQYF. The chain employs TRBV5-1 and TRBJ2-7, with 12 bases fitting TRBD2. Trimming cost V 0 bases and J 4 bases; bases outside gene matches: 5. Germline V gene data show CDR1 as SGHRS and CDR2 as YFSETQ. The CDR3 loop spans 16 amino acids.

V gene TRBV7-8 combines with J gene TRBJ2-2; 8 nucleotides line up with TRBD1. Trimming cost V 4 bases and J 9 bases; bases outside gene matches: 22. This CDR3 region has 19 residues. The germline V gene encodes CDR1 SGHVS and CDR2 FQNEAQ. The CDR3 here is CASSSQLGQGARASWELFF. DNA of the CDR3: TGTGCCAGCAGCTCCCAACTAGGGCAGGGGGCGCGTGCGTCCTGGGAGCTGTTTTTT.

The chain uses TRBV5-1 and TRBJ2-1, with 11 nucleotides matching TRBD2. The V and J ends lost 4 bases and 5 bases, in that order; junction bases with no gene match: 8. CDR1 SGHRS and CDR2 YFSETQ come from the germline V gene. The length of the CDR3 is 16 residues. CDR3 nucleotides: TGCGCCAGCAGCCTCTTCGGGACTAGCGGAAACAATGAGCAGTTCTTC. Translating it yields CASSLFGTSGNNEQFF. The full variable domain, in which reference TRBV5-1 and TRBJ2-1 provide the parts outside the CDR3, is KAGVTQTPRYLIKTRGQQVTLSCSPISGHRSVSWYQQTPGQGLQFLFEYFSETQRNKGNFPGRFSGRQFSNSRSEMNVSTLELGDSALYLCASSLFGTSGNNEQFFGPGTRLTVL.

A single count supports this clone. This chain joins TRBV23-1 and TRBJ2-5; 8 bases map to TRBD2. TRBV23-1 is recorded as an ORF, its role being uncertain. The CDR3 is 14 amino acids. V shed 3 bases and J 5 bases; nucleotides not matched to a gene: 5. The DNA of the CDR3 is TGCGCCAGCAGTCATCGGGGGGGCCGGGAGACCCAGTACTTC. It specifies CASSHRGGRETQYF.

The gene calls are TRBV9 and TRBJ2-5, with 10 bases lining up with TRBD2. The CDR3 has 16 amino acids. Germline CDR1 is SGDLS and CDR2 is YYNGEE. Trimming cost V 2 bases and J 0 bases; bases outside gene matches: 4. Written as DNA, the CDR3 is TGTGCCAGCAGCGTCCTGGGACTAGCGAACCAAGAGACCCAGTACTTC. Residues: CASSVLGLANQETQYF.

The rearrangement joins TRBV10-1 to TRBJ1-5, with TRBD1 as a possible D gene (6 bases). Trimming removed 7 bases from V and 0 bases from J, with 13 bases in between. From germline, CDR1 is WNHNN and CDR2 SYGVQD (reference sequence). The CDR3 runs 15 residues. The CDR3, as DNA: TGCGCCAGCACCGGGACACCGTATAGCAATCAGCCCCAGCATTTT. This gives the protein CASTGTPYSNQPQHF.

The chain combines TRBV30 with TRBJ2-2; possible D gene TRBD1, 6 bases. The CDR3 consists of 15 residues. CDR1 is GTSNPN, CDR2 SVGIG, per germline (reference sequence). V was shortened by 1 base and J by 6 bases, with 15 bases between the two germline ends. The CDR3 DNA sequence: TGTGCCTGGAGTGCCGGGACACAGGTGCCCGGGGAGCTGTTTTTT. Its protein product is CAWSAGTQVPGELFF.

The V gene is TRBV10-3, the J gene TRBJ2-6; perhaps TRBD1 as D (6 bases). CDR3 length: 15 amino acids. V was clipped by 6 bases and J by 2 bases, with 11 bases between them. The V gene's germline CDR1 is ENHRY and CDR2 SYGVKD. CDR3 sequence (DNA): TGTGCCATCAGACAAACAGGGACTGGGGCCAACGTCCTGACTTTC. Its protein product is CAIRQTGTGANVLTF.

This clone has a single count. The rearrangement joins TRBV29-1 to TRBJ2-5; D possibly corresponds to TRBD2 (6 bases). CDR1 and CDR2 (germline): SQVTM, ANQGSEA. The CDR3 runs 12 residues. Deletions cut 7 bases from V and 5 bases from J, with 14 bases between. The CDR3 region has the DNA TGCAGCGCAAGACTAGGATGGGAGACCCAGTACTTC. Amino acid sequence: CSARLGWETQYF.

The chain is built from TRBV7-9 and TRBJ2-5; the match to TRBD1 covers 8 bases. The CDR3 consists of 14 residues. In germline, CDR1 is SEHNR, CDR2 FQNEAQ (reference sequence). V gave up 5 bases and J gave up 5 bases; unmatched junction bases: 7. The CDR3 protein is CASSRQGARETQYF. Here the CDR3 DNA reads TGTGCCAGCAGCCGGCAGGGGGCGAGGGAGACCCAGTACTTC.

This clone turned up a few times. The chain links TRBV19 to TRBJ1-5; D possibly corresponds to TRBD1 (5 bases). Trimming stripped 8 bases from V and 4 bases from J, with 12 bases between. CDR3 length: 13 residues. The germline gives CDR1 LNHDA, CDR2 SQIVND (reference sequence). The CDR3 nucleotides read TGTGCCAGTGGGGCGGGGGGAAATCAGCCCCAGCATTTT. Protein: CASGAGGNQPQHF.